The next 6 T cell receptor beta chains were all read from a single sample in a study of T cells in Graves' hyperthyroidism and ophthalmopathy. Regions amplified from RNA transcripts were the TCR beta CDR3 regions. TCR CDR3 underwent first-round RT-PCR with the HTBI primer set. TCRdb analysed the multiplex PCR reads with MiXCR anew, one entry per CDR3 protein. The table records around 260,000 distinct CDR3 sequences, around a quarter of them present only once. Material: blood. These receptors were obtained from a man aged 35 to 55 with Graves' hyperthyroidism that later progressed to Graves' ophthalmopathy.

This clonotype was counted at least ten times. J is TRBJ1-2 and V is TRBV6-5; 11 bases align to TRBD1. This CDR3 has 15 residues. Germline lookup yields CDR1 MNHEY and CDR2 SVGAGI. Trimming cost V 8 bases and J 2 bases; bases outside gene matches: 7. CDR3 DNA sequence: TGTGCCAGCGGCCGGGACAGGGGGGGAAACTATGGCTACACCTTC. As protein: CASGRDRGGNYGYTF.

This clonotype was picked up many times. The V gene is TRBV6-1, the J gene TRBJ2-5, with a weak D call TRBD2 (5 bases). The CDR3 is made up of 13 amino acids. Germline V gives CDR1 MNHNS, CDR2 SASEGT. V was cut by 2 bases and J by 3 bases, with 7 bases left in between. CDR3 bases: TGTGCCAGCAGTGAAAGGCGGGAAGAGACCCAGTACTTC. Translating it yields CASSERREETQYF.

This clonotype has a count of ten or more. The chain links TRBV2 to TRBJ1-1, with TRBD1 matching 12 bases. The germline V gene encodes CDR1 SNHLY and CDR2 FYNNEI. Trimming took 7 bases from V and 1 from J; bases not matched to a gene: 10. CDR3 length: 17 amino acids. As DNA, the CDR3 is TGTGCCAGCACCGTCCCGGGACAGGGGGCTCCGAACACTGAAGCTTTCTTT. It specifies CASTVPGQGAPNTEAFF.

The rearrangement links TRBV12-3 or TRBV12-4 to TRBJ2-7; possible D gene TRBD1, 5 bases. The CDR3 sequence is 13 residues long. Trimming pared 7 bases from V and 0 bases from J, leaving 10 bases between. In nucleotides, the CDR3 is TGTGCCAGCACCCCAGGGATCTCCTACGAGCAGTACTTC. Residues: CASTPGISYEQYF.

V gene TRBV6-2 or TRBV6-3 combines with J gene TRBJ1-5; the D is unclear. The V end was cut by 7 bases, the J end by 6 bases, with 16 bases between. Germline V lookup: CDR1 MNHEY, CDR2 SVGEGT. The CDR3 loop spans 14 amino acids. In DNA, the CDR3 is TGTGCCAGCACGGACGCCATAGGATTTCAGCCCCAGCATTTT. Its translation: CASTDAIGFQPQHF.

A few counts support this clonotype. The chain employs TRBV12-3 or TRBV12-4 and TRBJ2-5, with 7 nucleotides matching TRBD2. V shed 5 bases, J shed 5 bases, and the junction held 8 bases outside the gene matches. CDR3 length: 14 amino acids. The CDR3 sequence is CASSPPGGWETQYF. CDR3 in DNA: TGTGCCAGCAGTCCTCCGGGAGGCTGGGAGACCCAGTACTTC.